A selection of T cell receptor beta chains follows, all from one sample in a study of OX40 agonist ivuxolimab in advanced cancers. Here immunoSEQ multiplex PCR was the method, and the copy in TCRdb shows in-frame clones only, minus some. The sample has approximately 70,000 clones, around 80% seen once. The specimen was CD4+ or CD8+ T cells sorted from blood, collected in a trial of the OX40 agonist ivuxolimab. The receptors shown here come from an adult with an advanced solid tumor such as melanoma, head and neck, liver or kidney cancer. Both conserved end residues are part of each CDR3. D genes are given only for firm matches. Size is stated for part of the rows, as once, few or many counts, or as a class when the clone is expanded.

CASSRLWNTEAFF,TGTGCCAGCAGTAGACTGTGGAACACTGAAGCTTTCTTT,TRBV6-6,.,TRBJ1-1,.
CASSLGQVFTDTQYF,TGCGCCAGCAGCTTGGGACAGGTCTTCACAGATACGCAGTATTTT,TRBV5-1,.,TRBJ2-3,.
CASSLVPGASTDTQYF,TGTGCCAGCAGTTTAGTTCCCGGGGCGAGCACAGATACGCAGTATTTT,TRBV27,.,TRBJ2-3,.
CASSLAPTSGGNEQFF,TGTGCCAGCAGCTTGGCCCCGACTAGCGGGGGTAATGAGCAGTTCTTC,TRBV5-4,.,TRBJ2-1,TRBD2
CASSPGTTRGSSYNEQFF,TGTGCCAGCAGTCCCGGGACGACCAGGGGGAGCTCCTACAATGAGCAGTTCTTC,TRBV27,.,TRBJ2-1,TRBD1
CASSQDGEGRAFF,TGCGCCAGCAGCCAAGATGGGGAGGGCCGAGCTTTCTTT,TRBV4-1,.,TRBJ1-1,.
CASSFPPSGLPGSRETQYF,TGCGCCAGCAGCTTTCCGCCTAGCGGTCTCCCTGGTAGTCGGGAGACCCAGTACTTC,TRBV5-1,.,TRBJ2-5,TRBD2
CASSLDRGDNEQFF,TGCGCCAGCAGCTTGGACAGGGGCGACAATGAGCAGTTCTTC,TRBV5-1,.,TRBJ2-1,TRBD1
CASSPQGGNTEAFF,TGCGCCAGCAGCCCACAGGGAGGGAACACTGAAGCTTTCTTT,TRBV5-1,few,TRBJ1-1,.
CARQLGAKPNYGYTF,TGTGCCAGGCAATTAGGGGCAAAGCCTAACTATGGCTACACCTTC,TRBV6-4,.,TRBJ1-2,.
CASSRSTQRSYNEQFF,TGTGCCAGCAGCCGAAGTACCCAGCGCTCCTACAATGAGCAGTTCTTC,TRBV7-3,many,TRBJ2-1,.
CASGGGLAGDNTDTQYF,TGTGCCAGCGGCGGGGGACTAGCGGGGGACAACACAGATACGCAGTATTTT,TRBV7-9,.,TRBJ2-3,TRBD2
CASSRRQLRTDTQYF,TGTGCCAGCAGCCGGAGACAGCTACGCACAGATACGCAGTATTTT,TRBV5-4,.,TRBJ2-3,.
CASIPSWGAGEKLFF,TGTGCCAGCATCCCGTCGTGGGGGGCGGGCGAAAAACTGTTTTTT,TRBV28,.,TRBJ1-4,.
CASSPSTVTDTQYF,TGTGCCAGCAGCCCATCGACAGTCACAGATACGCAGTATTTT,TRBV7-2,.,TRBJ2-3,.
CASSPSGGAGYTF,TGTGCCAGCAGCCCCTCGGGAGGAGCTGGCTACACCTTC,TRBV7-6,.,TRBJ1-2,.
CASSGTGNEKLFF,TGTGCCAGCAGCGGGACTGGGAATGAAAAACTGTTTTTT,TRBV2,few,TRBJ1-4,.